This TCR beta chain was recorded in a study of identifying expanded T cells in peripheral blood. The study's findings and limits: Over approximately two and four weeks, about 15 and 19 clones changed, versus 1.2 between replicates.

The CDR3 covers 16 residues. After removal of 4 bases from V and 5 bases from J, the junction contained 8 bases not matched to a gene. Germline CDR1 and CDR2: LGHNA and YSLEER. Sequenced by immunoSEQ multiplex PCR; TCRdb stores in-frame clones only, minus some. In the table there are some 78,000 clones, more than 75% of which are singletons. Remarks on this clone: Its antigen is still unknown.

Healthy donors had no documented immune events, such as infections, while sampled. The sequenced sample consisted of blood. The chain joins TRBV4-3 to TRBJ1-6, with 7 bases lining up with TRBD1. This TCR came from a person aged 18-70 years in good health. The CDR3 here is CASSPEWTGDNSPLHF. Written as DNA, the CDR3 is TGCGCCAGCAGCCCAGAGTGGACAGGTGATAATTCACCCCTCCACTTT.